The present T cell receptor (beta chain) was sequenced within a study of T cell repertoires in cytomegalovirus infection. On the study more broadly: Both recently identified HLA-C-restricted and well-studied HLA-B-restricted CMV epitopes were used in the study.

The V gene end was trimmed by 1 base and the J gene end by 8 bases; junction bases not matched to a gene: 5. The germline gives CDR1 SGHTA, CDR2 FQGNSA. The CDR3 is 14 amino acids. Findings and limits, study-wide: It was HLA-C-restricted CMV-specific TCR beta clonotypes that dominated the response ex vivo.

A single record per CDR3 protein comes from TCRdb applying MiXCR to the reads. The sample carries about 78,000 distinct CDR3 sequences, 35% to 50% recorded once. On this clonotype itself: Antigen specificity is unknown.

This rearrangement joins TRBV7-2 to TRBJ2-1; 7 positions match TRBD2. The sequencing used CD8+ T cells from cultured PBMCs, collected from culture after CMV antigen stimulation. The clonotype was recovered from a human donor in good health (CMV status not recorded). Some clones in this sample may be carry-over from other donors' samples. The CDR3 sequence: CASSLGGLGDEQFF. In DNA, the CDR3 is TGTGCCAGCAGCTTAGGAGGACTAGGAGATGAGCAGTTCTTC.